This T cell receptor beta chain is drawn from a study of a mutant IDH1 vaccine in newly diagnosed glioma. Study summary: Commencement of vaccination occurred 4-6 weeks following radiotherapy alone, or concurrently with temozolomide cycles.

Clones were read by immunoSEQ multiplex PCR, and TCRdb kept only the in-frame ones, dropping some. The data show tens of thousands of clones, around 85% seen once. The time point denotes: week 11, during vaccination. The investigators gave 300 ug of mutant IDH1 20-mer peptide in each vaccine dose, together with topical imiquimod. There were new WHO grade 3 or 4 astrocytomas in the donors, and these were IDH1-mutant and ATRX-lost. General study points: Vaccine-induced responses were seen in approximately 93% of patients, spanning several MHC alleles.

Germline loops: CDR1 LGHNT, CDR2 FRNRAP. V shed 8 bases, J shed 0 bases, and the junction held 8 bases outside the gene matches. This CDR3 region has 17 residues. This clone was seen many times. Antigen specificity is unknown. The sample in question was PBMCs, obtained from a glioma patient whose treatment included an IDH1 peptide vaccine. The rearrangement uses TRBV12-5 and TRBJ2-3, with 13 bases fitting TRBD2. The receptor's source is a woman in her 50s with glioma. This CDR3 reads CASQTGTSGDSTDTQYF. CDR3 DNA: TGTGCTAGTCAGACAGGGACTAGCGGGGATAGCACAGATACGCAGTATTTT. The full variable domain, rest sourced from reference TRBV12-5 and TRBJ2-3, is DARVTQTPRHKVTEMGQEVTMRCQPILGHNTVFWYRQTMMQGLELLAYFRNRAPLDDSGMPKDRFSAEMPDATLATLKIQPSEPRDSAVYFCASQTGTSGDSTDTQYFGPGTRLTVL.